Presented here are 5 T cell receptor beta chains from one specimen sequenced in a study of cytotoxic CD8 clonotypes in ibrutinib-treated CLL. Sequencing was performed with immunoSEQ multiplex PCR; in TCRdb, only in-frame clones are kept and a portion is missing. The profile shows approximately 150,000 clones, around 80% of them singletons. The specimen was PBMCs, collected after 24 months of ibrutinib treatment. The receptors derive from a human donor with chronic lymphocytic leukemia.

The chain joins TRBV27 to TRBJ1-5; possible D gene TRBD1, 5 bases. Germline CDR1 reads MNHEY; CDR2 reads SMNVEV (reference sequence). Trimming took off 5 bases at V and 7 bases at J, with 12 bases between the two ends. The CDR3 has 13 amino acids. CDR3: CASSMSRGQPQHF. Written as DNA, the CDR3 is TGTGCCAGCAGTATGAGTAGGGGCCAGCCCCAGCATTTT.

This sequence joins TRBV9 and TRBJ2-1; D could derive from TRBD1 or TRBD2 (5 bases each). The germline gives CDR1 SGDLS, CDR2 YYNGEE. The CDR3 extends over 16 amino acids. V lost 3 bases, J lost 5 bases, and 18 bases lay in between. The CDR3: CASSGRGARSNNEQFF. The DNA of the CDR3 is TGTGCCAGCAGCGGACGGGGCGCGAGATCGAACAATGAGCAGTTCTTC. Full variable domain (outside the CDR3, taken from reference TRBV9 and TRBJ2-1): DSGVTQTPKHLITATGQRVTLRCSPRSGDLSVYWYQQSLDQGLQFLIQYYNGEERAKGNILERFSAQQFPDLHSELNLSSLELGDSALYFCASSGRGARSNNEQFFGPGTRLTVL.

The J gene is TRBJ2-3, the V gene TRBV5-4, with unresolved D. V gave up 4 bases and J gave up 0 bases, with 12 bases separating them. The CDR3 is 15 amino acids. Germline-derived CDR1 and CDR2 are SGHNT and YYREEE (reference sequence). The chain's CDR3 is CASSPRRISTDTQYF. CDR3 coding DNA: TGTGCCAGCAGCCCCAGACGGATTAGCACAGATACGCAGTATTTT.

V is TRBV19 and J is TRBJ2-1; 7 positions match TRBD1. The CDR3 runs to 17 residues. V was pared by 5 bases and J by 0 bases, with 10 bases of the junction left unmatched. Germline V CDR1 and CDR2: LNHDA, SQIVND (reference sequence). CDR3: CASSRDSILSSYNEQFF. As DNA, the CDR3 is TGTGCCAGTAGTCGGGACAGTATCCTGAGCTCCTACAATGAGCAGTTCTTC. Together with reference TRBV19 and TRBJ2-1, the CDR3 gives the full variable domain: DGGITQSPKYLFRKEGQNVTLSCEQNLNHDAMYWYRQDPGQGLRLIYYSQIVNDFQKGDIAEGYSVSREKKESFPLTVTSAQKNPTAFYLCASSRDSILSSYNEQFFGPGTRLTVL.

The rearrangement uses TRBV7-9 and TRBJ2-3; tentative D call: TRBD1 (6 bases). The germline V gene has CDR1 SEHNR and CDR2 FQNEAQ (reference sequence). Between the trimmed V and J ends, which lost 3 bases and 3 bases, there was a span of 10 bases. The length of the CDR3 is 14 residues. CDR3 sequence (DNA): TGTGCCAGCAGCTTGGCGAGGGGGACAGATACGCAGTATTTT. Translation gives CASSLARGTDTQYF.